These 9 T cell receptor beta chains were sequenced from one sample in a study of CD8+ T cells in alopecia areata. RNA extraction was followed by reverse transcription into cDNA, which acted as the sequencing template. Measured with immunoSEQ multiplex PCR; TCRdb has only the in-frame clones, and not every one. Counted here are 100,000 to 150,000 clones, 30% to 40% occurring once; the ten biggest clones make up approximately 3%. The sample was CD4+ T cells sorted from blood. The receptor source for this set is a human donor with alopecia areata.

This clone has only a few counts. Other nucleotide sequences in the sample specify the same CDR3. The chain employs TRBV29-1 and TRBJ1-5, with D possibly TRBD1 on 6 matching bases. This CDR3 region has 13 residues. The germline V gene has CDR1 SQVTM and CDR2 ANQGSEA. Trimming took 4 bases from V and 7 from J, leaving 14 bases between them. The CDR3 protein is CSVGQGSGQPQHF. The CDR3 nucleotides read TGCAGCGTTGGGCAGGGGTCGGGGCAGCCCCAGCATTTT.

The V and J genes are TRBV29-1 and TRBJ2-7; 8 nucleotides agree with TRBD2. Germline V gene sequence: CDR1 SQVTM, CDR2 ANQGSEA. The CDR3 runs 11 residues. J lost 7 bases, V lost 6 bases, and 5 bases had no gene match. CDR3 nucleotides: TGCAGCGTCCGGACTAGCTTGGAGCAGTACTTC. Amino acids: CSVRTSLEQYF.

This chain uses TRBV2 with TRBJ2-5, with D perhaps matching TRBD2 (6 bases). The V end lost 0 bases, the J end lost 2 bases, and 10 bases lay between the germline ends. Germline V gene data show CDR1 as SNHLY and CDR2 as FYNNEI. The CDR3 is 15 residues long. The CDR3 DNA sequence: TGTGCCAGCAGTGAAGCGGGACTTCCTCAAGAGACCCAGTACTTC. This translates into CASSEAGLPQETQYF.

This clone was found a few times. The rearrangement joins TRBV28 to TRBJ1-2; the D is unclear. Per the germline V gene, CDR1 is MDHEN and CDR2 is SYDVKM. The length of the CDR3 is 13 residues. V was clipped by 3 bases and J by 3 bases, with 8 bases between them. This CDR3 reads CASSLGPYYGYTF. In DNA form, the CDR3 reads TGTGCCAGCAGTTTGGGTCCCTACTATGGCTACACCTTC.

The chain is built from TRBV7-2 and TRBJ1-2; 7 nucleotides align to TRBD1. Germline CDR1 is SGHTA and CDR2 is FQGNSA. CDR3 length equals 15 residues. V shed 5 bases, J shed 2 bases, and the junction held 8 bases outside the gene matches. CDR3 nucleotides: TGTGCCAGCAGCACTCGACAGGGATCCAACTATGGCTACACCTTC. This encodes CASSTRQGSNYGYTF.

The gene calls are TRBV10-3 and TRBJ2-1; D possibly corresponds to TRBD2 (5 bases). Germline loops: CDR1 ENHRY, CDR2 SYGVKD. V lost 0 bases to trimming and J lost 0 bases, with 21 bases between them. CDR3 length equals 20 residues. CDR3 in DNA: TGTGCCATCAGTGAGTCCATACTGAGGGCAGCCCGTCTCTCCTACAATGAGCAGTTCTTC. As protein: CAISESILRAARLSYNEQFF.

The gene calls are TRBV29-1 and TRBJ1-2; 7 bases are shared with TRBD1. Germline V gives CDR1 SQVTM, CDR2 ANQGSEA. The CDR3 loop spans 14 amino acids. With 3 bases clipped from V and 7 bases from J, the junction kept 11 bases outside the gene matches. CDR3 region: CSVDLRGRRFGYTF. The CDR3 nucleotides read TGCAGCGTTGATCTGAGGGGGCGGAGGTTTGGCTACACCTTC.

This chain joins TRBV14 and TRBJ1-4; D remains unclear. V shed 4 bases and J shed 4 bases, with 4 bases lying between them. This CDR3 has 12 amino acids. Germline CDR1 reads SGHDN; CDR2 reads FVKESK. CDR3 DNA: TGTGCCAGCAGCCGGGTTAATGAAAAACTGTTTTTT. Translating it yields CASSRVNEKLFF.

This clone appeared a few times. V usage is TRBV5-1 and J usage is TRBJ2-1; either TRBD1 or TRBD2 may supply D (7 bases each). CDR3 size: 14 residues. Germline V gene data show CDR1 as SGHRS and CDR2 as YFSETQ. V dropped 3 bases and J dropped 8 bases, with 15 bases sitting between them. The CDR3 protein is CASSSGLGGDEQFF. In nucleotides, the CDR3 is TGCGCCAGCAGCTCCGGACTAGGGGGCGATGAGCAGTTCTTC.